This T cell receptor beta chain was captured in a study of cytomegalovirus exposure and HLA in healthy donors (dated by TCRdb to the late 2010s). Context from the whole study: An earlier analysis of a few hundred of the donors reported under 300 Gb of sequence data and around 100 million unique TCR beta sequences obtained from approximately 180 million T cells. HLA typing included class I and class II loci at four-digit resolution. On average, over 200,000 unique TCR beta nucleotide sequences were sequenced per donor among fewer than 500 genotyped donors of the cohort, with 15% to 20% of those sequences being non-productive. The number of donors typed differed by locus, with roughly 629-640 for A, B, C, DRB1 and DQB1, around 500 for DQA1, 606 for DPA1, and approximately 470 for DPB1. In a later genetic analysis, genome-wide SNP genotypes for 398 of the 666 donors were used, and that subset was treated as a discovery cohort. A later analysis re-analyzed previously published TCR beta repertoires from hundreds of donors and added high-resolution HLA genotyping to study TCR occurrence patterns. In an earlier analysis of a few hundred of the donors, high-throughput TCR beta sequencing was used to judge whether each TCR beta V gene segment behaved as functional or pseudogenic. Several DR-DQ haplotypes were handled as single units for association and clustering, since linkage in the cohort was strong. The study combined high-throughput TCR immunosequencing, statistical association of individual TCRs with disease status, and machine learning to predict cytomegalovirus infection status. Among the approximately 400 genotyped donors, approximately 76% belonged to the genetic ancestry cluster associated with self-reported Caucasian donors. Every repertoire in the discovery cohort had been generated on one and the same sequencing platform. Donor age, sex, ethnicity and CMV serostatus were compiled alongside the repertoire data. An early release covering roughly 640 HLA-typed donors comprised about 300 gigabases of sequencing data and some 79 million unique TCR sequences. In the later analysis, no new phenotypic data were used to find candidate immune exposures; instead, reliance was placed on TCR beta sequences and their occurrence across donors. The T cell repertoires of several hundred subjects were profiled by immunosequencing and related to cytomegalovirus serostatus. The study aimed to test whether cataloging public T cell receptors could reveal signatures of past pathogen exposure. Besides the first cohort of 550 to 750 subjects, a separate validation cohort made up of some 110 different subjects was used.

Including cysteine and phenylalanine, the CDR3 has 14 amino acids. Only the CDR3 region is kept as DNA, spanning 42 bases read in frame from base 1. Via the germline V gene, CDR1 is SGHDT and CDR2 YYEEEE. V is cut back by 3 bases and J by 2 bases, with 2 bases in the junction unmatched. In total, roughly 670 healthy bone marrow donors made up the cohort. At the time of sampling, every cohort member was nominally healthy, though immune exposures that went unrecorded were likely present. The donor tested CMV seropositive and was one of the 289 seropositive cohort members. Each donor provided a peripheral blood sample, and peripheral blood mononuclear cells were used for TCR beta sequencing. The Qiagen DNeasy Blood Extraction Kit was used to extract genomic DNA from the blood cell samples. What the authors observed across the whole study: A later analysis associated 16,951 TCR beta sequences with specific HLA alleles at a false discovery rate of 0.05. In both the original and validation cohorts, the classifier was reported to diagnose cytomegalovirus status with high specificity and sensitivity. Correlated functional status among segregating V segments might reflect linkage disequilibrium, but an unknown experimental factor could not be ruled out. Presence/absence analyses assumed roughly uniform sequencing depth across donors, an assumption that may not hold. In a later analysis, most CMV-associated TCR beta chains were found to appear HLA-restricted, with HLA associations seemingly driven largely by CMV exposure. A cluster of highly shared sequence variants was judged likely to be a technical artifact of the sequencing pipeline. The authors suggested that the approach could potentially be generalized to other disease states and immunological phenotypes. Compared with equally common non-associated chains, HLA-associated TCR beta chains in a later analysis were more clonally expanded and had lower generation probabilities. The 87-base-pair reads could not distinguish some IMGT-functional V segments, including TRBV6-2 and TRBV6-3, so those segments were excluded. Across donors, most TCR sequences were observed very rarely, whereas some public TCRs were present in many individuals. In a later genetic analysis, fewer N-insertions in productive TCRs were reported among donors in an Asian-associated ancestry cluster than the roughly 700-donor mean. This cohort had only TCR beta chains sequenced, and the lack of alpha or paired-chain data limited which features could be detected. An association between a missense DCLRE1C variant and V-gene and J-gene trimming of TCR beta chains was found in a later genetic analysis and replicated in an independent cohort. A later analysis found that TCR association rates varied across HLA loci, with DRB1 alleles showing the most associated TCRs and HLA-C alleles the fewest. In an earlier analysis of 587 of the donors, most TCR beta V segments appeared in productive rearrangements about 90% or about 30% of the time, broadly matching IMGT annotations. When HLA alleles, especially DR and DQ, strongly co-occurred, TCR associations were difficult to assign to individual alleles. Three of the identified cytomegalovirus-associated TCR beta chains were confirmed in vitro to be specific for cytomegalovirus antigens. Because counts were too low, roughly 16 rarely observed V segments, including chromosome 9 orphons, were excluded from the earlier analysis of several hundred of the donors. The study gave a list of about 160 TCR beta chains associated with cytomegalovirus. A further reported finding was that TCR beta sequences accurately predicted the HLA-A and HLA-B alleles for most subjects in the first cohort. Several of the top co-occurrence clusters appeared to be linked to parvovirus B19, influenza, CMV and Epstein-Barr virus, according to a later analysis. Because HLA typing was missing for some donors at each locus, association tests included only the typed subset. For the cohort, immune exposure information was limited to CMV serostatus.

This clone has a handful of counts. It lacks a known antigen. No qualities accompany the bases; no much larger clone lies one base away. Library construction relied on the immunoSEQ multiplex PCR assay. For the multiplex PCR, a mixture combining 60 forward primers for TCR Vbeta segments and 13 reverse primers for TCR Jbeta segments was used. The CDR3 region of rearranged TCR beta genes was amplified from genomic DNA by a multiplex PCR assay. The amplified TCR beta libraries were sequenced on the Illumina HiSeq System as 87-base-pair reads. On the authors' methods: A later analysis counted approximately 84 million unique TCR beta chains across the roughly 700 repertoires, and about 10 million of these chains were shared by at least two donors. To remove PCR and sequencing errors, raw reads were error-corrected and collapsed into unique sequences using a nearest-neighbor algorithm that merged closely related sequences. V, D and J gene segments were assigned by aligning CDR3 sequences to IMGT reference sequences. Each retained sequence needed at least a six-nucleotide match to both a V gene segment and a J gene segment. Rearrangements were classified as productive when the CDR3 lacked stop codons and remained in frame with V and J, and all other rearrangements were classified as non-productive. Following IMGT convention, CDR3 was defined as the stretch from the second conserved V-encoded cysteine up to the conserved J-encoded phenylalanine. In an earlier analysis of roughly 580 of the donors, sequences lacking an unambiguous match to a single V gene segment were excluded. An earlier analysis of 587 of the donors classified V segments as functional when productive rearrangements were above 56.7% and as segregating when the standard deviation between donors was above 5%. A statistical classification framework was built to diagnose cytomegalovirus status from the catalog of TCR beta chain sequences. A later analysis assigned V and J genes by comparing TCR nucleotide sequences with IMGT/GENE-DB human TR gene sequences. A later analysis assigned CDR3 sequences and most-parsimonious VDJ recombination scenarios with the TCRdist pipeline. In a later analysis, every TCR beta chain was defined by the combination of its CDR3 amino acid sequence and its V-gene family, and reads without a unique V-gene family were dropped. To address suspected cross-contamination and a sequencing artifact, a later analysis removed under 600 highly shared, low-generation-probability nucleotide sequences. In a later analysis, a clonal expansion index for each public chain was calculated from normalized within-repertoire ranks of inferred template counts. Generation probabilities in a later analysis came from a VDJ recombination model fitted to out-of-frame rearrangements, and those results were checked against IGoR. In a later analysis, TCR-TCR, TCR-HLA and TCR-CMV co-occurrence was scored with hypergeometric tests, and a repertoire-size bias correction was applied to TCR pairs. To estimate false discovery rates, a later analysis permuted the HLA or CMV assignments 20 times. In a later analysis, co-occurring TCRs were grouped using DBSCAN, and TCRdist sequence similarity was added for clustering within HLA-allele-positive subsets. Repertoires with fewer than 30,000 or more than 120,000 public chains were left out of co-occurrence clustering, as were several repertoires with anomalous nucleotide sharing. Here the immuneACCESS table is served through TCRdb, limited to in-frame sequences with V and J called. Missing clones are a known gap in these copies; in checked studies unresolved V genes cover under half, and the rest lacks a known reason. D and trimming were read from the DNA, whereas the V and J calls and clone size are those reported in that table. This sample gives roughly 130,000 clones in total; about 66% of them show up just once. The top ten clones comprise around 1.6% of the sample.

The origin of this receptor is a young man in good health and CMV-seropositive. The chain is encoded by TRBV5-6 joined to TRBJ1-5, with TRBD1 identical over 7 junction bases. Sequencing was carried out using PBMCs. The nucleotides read TGTGCCAGCAGCTATGACAGGGGCAATCAGCCCCAGCATTTT. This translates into CASSYDRGNQPQHF.